The 29 T cell receptor beta chains below were found in one sample sequenced in a study of T-cell memory formation after mild COVID-19 (dated by TCRdb to about 2021). Library construction relied on 5' RACE. Sequencing used an Illumina NovaSeq 6000. TCRdb redid the processing of the public reads, applying fastp at Q25 and MiXCR, and retained in-frame beta chains. Each CDR3 protein gets just one entry, which takes the most common genes and DNA from the rows behind it. This sample comprises 300,000 to 400,000 distinct CDR3 sequences, roughly 21% of them detected only once. Together, the top ten hold under 15% of the sample. The sample taken for sequencing was PBMCs or a T cell subset sorted from them (not recorded which). Every receptor here comes from an adult woman who had mild COVID-19 (a few samples of this study predate the infection). The sample titles of this study are shuffled in the database, so cell type and time point are left out; the donor was told from shared clones.

The V and J genes are TRBV4-1 and TRBJ1-1, with TRBD1 matching 10 bases. Germline-derived CDR1 and CDR2 are MGHRA and YSYEKL. The CDR3 has 15 amino acids. The V and J ends lost 1 base and 5 bases, in that order; junction bases with no gene match: 4. Written as DNA, the CDR3 is TGCGCCAGCAGCCAAGCCGGACAGGGGGGTACTGAAGCTTTCTTT. As protein: CASSQAGQGGTEAFF.

This clonotype has a handful of counts. The genes are TRBV7-9 and TRBJ2-7; D ambiguous. The CDR3 runs 16 residues. From germline, CDR1 is SEHNR and CDR2 FQNEAQ (reference sequence). Trimming took off 1 base at V and 3 bases at J, with 16 bases between the two ends. The CDR3 region is CASSLVSRLKDYEQYF. The CDR3 DNA reads as TGTGCCAGCAGCTTAGTCTCGAGACTGAAAGACTACGAGCAGTACTTC. The full variable domain, in which reference TRBV7-9 and TRBJ2-7 provide the parts outside the CDR3, is DTGVSQNPRHKITKRGQNVTFRCDPISEHNRLYWYRQTLGQGPEFLTYFQNEAQLEKSRLLSDRFSAERPKGSFSTLEIQRTEQGDSAMYLCASSLVSRLKDYEQYFGPGTRLTVT.

This chain joins TRBV20-1 and TRBJ2-7, with 10 bases identical to TRBD2. Germline V gene sequence: CDR1 DFQATT, CDR2 SNEGSKA (reference sequence). Trimming removed 0 bases from V and 4 bases from J; junction bases left unmatched: 12. The CDR3 has 17 residues. The CDR3 DNA follows: TGCAGTGCTAGAGATACCCGGGGGCTAGCGGGAGAGTACGAGCAGTACTTC. It codes for CSARDTRGLAGEYEQYF.

The chain combines TRBV9 with TRBJ2-1, with TRBD2 matching over 10 bases. The V and J ends lost 0 bases and 9 bases, in that order; junction bases with no gene match: 6. Germline CDR1 SGDLS, CDR2 YYNGEE. This CDR3 spans 15 amino acids. The DNA of the CDR3 is TGTGCCAGCAGCGTAGAGCTAGCGGGGGCTTCTGAGCAGTTCTTC. Translated: CASSVELAGASEQFF.

This chain connects TRBV9 to TRBJ2-3; D remains ambiguous. V was cut by 5 bases and J by 1 base, with 14 bases left in between. In germline, CDR1 is SGDLS, CDR2 YYNGEE. The CDR3 totals 15 residues. The CDR3 loop reads CASSVISFGTDTQYF. In DNA form, the CDR3 reads TGTGCCAGCAGTGTAATCTCCTTCGGCACAGATACGCAGTATTTT. Full variable domain (missing parts from reference TRBV9 and TRBJ2-3): DSGVTQTPKHLITATGQRVTLRCSPRSGDLSVYWYQQSLDQGLQFLIQYYNGEERAKGNILERFSAQQFPDLHSELNLSSLELGDSALYFCASSVISFGTDTQYFGPGTRLTVL.

V gene TRBV12-3 or TRBV12-4 combines with J gene TRBJ2-7; 10 bases map to TRBD2. This CDR3 is built from 14 residues. The V and J ends lost 6 bases and 2 bases, in that order; junction bases with no gene match: 4. DNA of the CDR3: TGTGCCAGCAGCCCCCTAGCGGGAGCCTACGAGCAGTACTTC. It codes for CASSPLAGAYEQYF.

This sequence joins TRBV29-1 and TRBJ2-7; D is tentatively TRBD1 or TRBD2 (5 bases each). Germline V gene lookup returns CDR1 SQVTM and CDR2 ANQGSEA. V was clipped by 7 bases and J by 2 bases, with 21 bases between them. This CDR3 has 15 residues. In nucleotides, the CDR3 is TGCAGCGCCAGGGTAGGGTGGGGGTTAACCTACGAGCAGTACTTC. This codes for CSARVGWGLTYEQYF.

This clonotype was seen a few times. The V gene is TRBV18, the J gene TRBJ2-3; no reliable D call. CDR1 and CDR2 (germline): KGHSH, LQKENI. Deletions cut 0 bases from V and 1 base from J, with 11 bases between. The CDR3 has 16 residues. CDR3 in amino acids: CASSPPRRNRTDTQYF. The CDR3 bases are TGTGCCAGCTCACCACCGAGGCGGAATCGCACAGATACGCAGTATTTT.

In its sample, this clonotype was seen a few times. V and J are TRBV20-1 and TRBJ2-3, with D unclear. V dropped 0 bases and J dropped 2 bases, with 12 bases sitting between them. The CDR3 covers 15 residues. Germline loops: CDR1 DFQATT, CDR2 SNEGSKA (reference sequence). The chain's CDR3 is CSARDRRHSTDTQYF. In DNA form, the CDR3 reads TGCAGTGCTAGAGATCGGAGACACTCCACAGATACGCAGTATTTT.

This clonotype was found a few times. The chain employs TRBV27 and TRBJ2-7, with a weak D call TRBD1 (5 bases). The germline gives CDR1 MNHEY, CDR2 SMNVEV (reference sequence). V lost 6 bases to trimming and J lost 2 bases, with 14 bases between them. The CDR3 runs 14 residues. This CDR3 reads CASSRRWGPYEQYF. CDR3 DNA: TGTGCCAGCAGCCGAAGGTGGGGCCCCTACGAGCAGTACTTC.

In its sample, this clonotype was seen a few times. V gene TRBV9 combines with J gene TRBJ1-1; unclear D gene. V was shortened by 2 bases and J by 7 bases, with 18 bases between the two germline ends. The CDR3 loop spans 15 amino acids. Germline CDR1 is SGDLS and CDR2 is YYNGEE. As DNA, the CDR3 is TGTGCCAGCAGCGTCCTACCGACGGAGGGTGGTGAAGCTTTCTTT. Its translation: CASSVLPTEGGEAFF. Looking up the rest from reference TRBV9 and TRBJ1-1 gives the full variable domain: DSGVTQTPKHLITATGQRVTLRCSPRSGDLSVYWYQQSLDQGLQFLIQYYNGEERAKGNILERFSAQQFPDLHSELNLSSLELGDSALYFCASSVLPTEGGEAFFGQGTRLTVV.

This clonotype was seen only a few times. V is TRBV6-6 and J is TRBJ2-4; D possibly uses TRBD1 or TRBD2 (5 bases each). The V gene lost 6 bases and the J gene lost 0 bases, with 15 bases spanning the gap. This CDR3 has 16 residues. Germline V lookup: CDR1 MNHNY, CDR2 SVGAGI (reference sequence). The CDR3 here is CASRQGTVLAKNIQYF. The CDR3 nucleotides read TGTGCCAGCAGGCAAGGGACGGTCCTAGCCAAAAACATTCAGTACTTC.

The chain recombines TRBV7-9 with TRBJ2-5, with TRBD2 matching 10 bases. The CDR3 spans 18 residues. Germline V gene sequence: CDR1 SEHNR, CDR2 FQNEAQ (reference sequence). The V and J ends lost 2 bases and 3 bases, in that order; junction bases with no gene match: 12. The CDR3 sequence is CASSLLGGGLAKKETQYF. CDR3 nucleotide sequence: TGTGCCAGCAGCTTACTAGGCGGGGGACTAGCGAAGAAAGAGACCCAGTACTTC.

Only a few counts were recorded for this clonotype. V gene TRBV9 combines with J gene TRBJ2-3; D unclear. Per the germline V gene, CDR1 is SGDLS and CDR2 is YYNGEE. The V end lost 4 bases, the J end lost 1 base, and 16 bases lay between the germline ends. CDR3 length: 16 residues. CDR3 nucleotide sequence: TGTGCCAGCAGCACCCCCCTTGGGGTGGGCACAGATACGCAGTATTTT. It codes for CASSTPLGVGTDTQYF.

This clonotype was counted between two and nine times. This chain joins TRBV12-3 or TRBV12-4 and TRBJ2-1, with 8 bases that match TRBD1. V shed 0 bases and J 7 bases; nucleotides not matched to a gene: 8. There are 16 residues in the CDR3. The CDR3 protein is CASSLAIDRGRNEQFF. CDR3 nucleotides: TGTGCCAGCAGTTTAGCGATAGACAGGGGAAGAAATGAGCAGTTCTTC.

This rearrangement joins TRBV4-1 to TRBJ2-7; 12 bases are a match to TRBD1. The CDR3 contains 17 residues. V dropped 3 bases and J dropped 5; count of bases not matched to a gene: 11. Germline V gene sequence: CDR1 MGHRA, CDR2 YSYEKL. In DNA, the CDR3 is TGCGCCAGCAGCCAGGGGCAGGGACAGGGGGCTTTGGACGAGCAGTACTTC. This translates into CASSQGQGQGALDEQYF.

This clonotype turned up a few times. The chain recombines TRBV7-9 with TRBJ2-1, with 7 bases aligning to TRBD2. Germline V CDR1 and CDR2: SEHNR, FQNEAQ (reference sequence). V trimming: 4 bases; J trimming: 0 bases; junction bases outside the gene matches: 3. The CDR3 is made up of 15 amino acids. CDR3 loop: CASSSQRDSYNEQFF. CDR3 bases: TGTGCCAGCAGCTCACAGCGGGACTCCTACAATGAGCAGTTCTTC.

The chain has TRBV5-1 and TRBJ2-1; tentative D call: TRBD1 (5 bases). The V gene lost 5 bases and the J gene lost 8 bases, with 11 bases spanning the gap. The CDR3 is made up of 12 amino acids. Per germline, CDR1 SGHRS and CDR2 YFSETQ. The CDR3: CASSYRGHEQFF. Written as DNA, the CDR3 is TGCGCCAGCAGTTATAGGGGCCATGAGCAGTTCTTC.

J is TRBJ2-7 and V is TRBV7-2; D is possibly TRBD1 (6 bases). This CDR3 is 14 amino acids long. Germline lookup yields CDR1 SGHTA and CDR2 FQGNSA. V was clipped by 5 bases and J by 3 bases, with 14 bases between them. CDR3 DNA: TGTGCCAGCAGCCCTATGGGACATCACTACGAGCAGTACTTC. It is translated as CASSPMGHHYEQYF.

This clonotype has at least ten counts. The J gene is TRBJ2-2, the V gene TRBV5-1; TRBD1 agrees at 8 bases. The V gene end was trimmed by 1 base and the J gene end by 7 bases; junction bases not matched to a gene: 6. Germline CDR1 SGHRS, CDR2 YFSETQ. The CDR3 is 15 amino acids. CDR3 region: CASSLTGGTSGELFF. The DNA of the CDR3 is TGCGCCAGCAGCTTGACAGGGGGGACGAGCGGGGAGCTGTTTTTT.

This rearrangement joins TRBV12-3 or TRBV12-4 to TRBJ2-5; D is unclear. CDR3 length: 15 amino acids. V lost 3 bases to trimming and J lost 2 bases, with 13 bases between them. CDR3 DNA sequence: TGTGCCAGCAGTTTGTATAGGACGGAACAAGAGACCCAGTACTTC. Its protein is CASSLYRTEQETQYF.

The V and J genes are TRBV20-1 and TRBJ2-2, with D perhaps assigned TRBD1 or TRBD2 (5 bases each). CDR3 length: 16 residues. Germline CDR1 DFQATT, CDR2 SNEGSKA (reference sequence). V was clipped by 6 bases and J by 3 bases, with 20 bases between them. CDR3 region: CSAHLGPGRDTGELFF. Written as DNA, the CDR3 is TGCAGTGCCCACTTGGGGCCAGGGCGGGACACCGGGGAGCTGTTTTTT.

The CDR3 DNA follows: TGTGCCAGCATTCCCCCGGCTAGCGGGCTTAACGAGCAGTACTTC. Its protein product is CASIPPASGLNEQYF. The chain combines TRBV7-2 with TRBJ2-7, with 8 positions matching TRBD2. The germline V gene encodes CDR1 SGHTA and CDR2 FQGNSA. V gave up 7 bases and J gave up 5 bases; unmatched junction bases: 13. This CDR3 region has 15 residues.

This clonotype was observed many times. The CDR3 nucleotides are TGCGCCAGCAGCCAAGCCGGGACCCCTCGAGGCACAGATACGCAGTATTTT. As protein: CASSQAGTPRGTDTQYF. The J gene is TRBJ2-3, the V gene TRBV4-3, with D perhaps TRBD1 or TRBD2 (5 bases each). Trimming took off 1 base at V and 1 base at J, with 15 bases between the two ends. The CDR3 consists of 17 residues. Germline V gene data show CDR1 as LGHNA and CDR2 as YSLEER.

This clonotype appeared a few times. The genes are TRBV27 and TRBJ2-7; the match to TRBD2 covers 9 bases. The junction had 9 bases not matched to a gene; V was cut back by 4 bases and J by 2 bases. This CDR3 contains 16 residues. Germline V lookup: CDR1 MNHEY, CDR2 SMNVEV (reference sequence). The CDR3 is CASSSIGGGGAYEQYF. CDR3 bases: TGTGCCAGCAGTTCGATAGGAGGCGGGGGGGCCTACGAGCAGTACTTC.

This clonotype was found a few times. The chain uses TRBV27 and TRBJ2-3; tentatively, D is TRBD2 (6 bases). There are 17 residues in the CDR3. The V end was cut by 5 bases, the J end by 7 bases, with 25 bases between. Germline V gives CDR1 MNHEY, CDR2 SMNVEV (reference sequence). CDR3 residues: CASSPLLGAGSIYTQYF. The DNA of the CDR3 is TGTGCCAGCAGTCCCCTCTTAGGGGCGGGGTCTATATATACGCAGTATTTT.

The chain couples TRBV6-5 to TRBJ1-1; TRBD1 aligns across 9 bases. Germline V gene data show CDR1 as MNHEY and CDR2 as SVGAGI. J lost 0 bases, V lost 1 base, and 3 bases had no gene match. The CDR3 contains 16 residues. DNA of the CDR3: TGTGCCAGCAGTTACTGGGGACAGGGTATGAACACTGAAGCTTTCTTT. Protein product: CASSYWGQGMNTEAFF.

This clonotype was seen more than once but under ten times. The chain combines TRBV5-1 with TRBJ1-1, with unresolved D. Between the trimmed V and J ends, which lost 4 bases and 3 bases, there was a span of 16 bases. The CDR3 length is 15 residues. Germline lookup yields CDR1 SGHRS and CDR2 YFSETQ. This CDR3 is CASSLVADGHTEAFF. CDR3 nucleotide sequence: TGCGCCAGCAGCCTGGTCGCGGACGGACACACTGAAGCTTTCTTT.

This clonotype was counted a few times. The chain has TRBV6-1 and TRBJ1-1; D ambiguous. V lost 3 bases and J lost 5, with 22 bases in between. The CDR3 has 17 residues. Germline V CDR1 and CDR2: MNHNS, SASEGT. The CDR3 spells CASSDKGGSRPKTEAFF. The CDR3 region has the DNA TGTGCCAGCAGTGACAAGGGTGGCAGCCGGCCAAAAACTGAAGCTTTCTTT.